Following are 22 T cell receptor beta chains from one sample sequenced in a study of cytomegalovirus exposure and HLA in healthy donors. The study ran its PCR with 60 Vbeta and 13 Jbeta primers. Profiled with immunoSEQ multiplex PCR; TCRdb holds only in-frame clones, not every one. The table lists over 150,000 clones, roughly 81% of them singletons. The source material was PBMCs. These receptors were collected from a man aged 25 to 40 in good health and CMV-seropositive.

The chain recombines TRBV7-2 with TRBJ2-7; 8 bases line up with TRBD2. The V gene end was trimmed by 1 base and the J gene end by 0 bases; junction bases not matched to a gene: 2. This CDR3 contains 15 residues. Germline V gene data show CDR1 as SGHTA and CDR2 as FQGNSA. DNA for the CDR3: TGTGCCAGCAGCTTAGTACTAGCGGACTCCTACGAGCAGTACTTC. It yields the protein CASSLVLADSYEQYF.

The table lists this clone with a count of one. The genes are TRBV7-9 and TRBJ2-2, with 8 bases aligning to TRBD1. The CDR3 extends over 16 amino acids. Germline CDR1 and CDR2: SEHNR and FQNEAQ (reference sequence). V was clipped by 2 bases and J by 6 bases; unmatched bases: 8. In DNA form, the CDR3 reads TGTGCCAGCAGCTTAATTCGAGACAGGGGCCCCGGGGAGCTGTTTTTT. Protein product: CASSLIRDRGPGELFF.

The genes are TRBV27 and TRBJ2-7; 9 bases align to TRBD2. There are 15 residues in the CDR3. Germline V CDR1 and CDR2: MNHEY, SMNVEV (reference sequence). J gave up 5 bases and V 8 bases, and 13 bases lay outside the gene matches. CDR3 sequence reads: CASLPWAGGPDEQYF. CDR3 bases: TGTGCCAGCCTCCCCTGGGCGGGAGGGCCCGACGAGCAGTACTTC.

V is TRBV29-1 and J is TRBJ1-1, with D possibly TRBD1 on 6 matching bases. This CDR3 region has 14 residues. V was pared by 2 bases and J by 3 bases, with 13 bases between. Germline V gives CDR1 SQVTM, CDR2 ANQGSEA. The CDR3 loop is CSVEHRQAHTEAFF. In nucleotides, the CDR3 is TGCAGCGTTGAACATCGACAGGCCCACACTGAAGCTTTCTTT.

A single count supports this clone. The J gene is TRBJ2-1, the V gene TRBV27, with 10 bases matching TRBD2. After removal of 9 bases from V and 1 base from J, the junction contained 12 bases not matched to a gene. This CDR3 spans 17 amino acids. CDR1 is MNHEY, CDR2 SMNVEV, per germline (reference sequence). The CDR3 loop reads CASYSGGPILSYNEQFF. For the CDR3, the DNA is TGTGCCAGTTATAGCGGGGGGCCGATATTATCCTACAATGAGCAGTTCTTC.

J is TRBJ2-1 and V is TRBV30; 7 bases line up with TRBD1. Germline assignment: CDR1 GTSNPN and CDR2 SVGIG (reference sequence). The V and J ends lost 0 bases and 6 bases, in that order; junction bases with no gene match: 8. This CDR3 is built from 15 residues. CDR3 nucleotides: TGTGCCTGGAGTGTAATTTGGGCAGGGGGCAATGAGCAGTTCTTC. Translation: CAWSVIWAGGNEQFF.

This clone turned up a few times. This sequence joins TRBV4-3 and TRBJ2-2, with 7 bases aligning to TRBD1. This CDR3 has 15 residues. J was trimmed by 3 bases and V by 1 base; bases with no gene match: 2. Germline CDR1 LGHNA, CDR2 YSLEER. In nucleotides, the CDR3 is TGCGCCAGCAGCCAAGCGGGACAGTACACCGGGGAGCTGTTTTTT. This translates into CASSQAGQYTGELFF.

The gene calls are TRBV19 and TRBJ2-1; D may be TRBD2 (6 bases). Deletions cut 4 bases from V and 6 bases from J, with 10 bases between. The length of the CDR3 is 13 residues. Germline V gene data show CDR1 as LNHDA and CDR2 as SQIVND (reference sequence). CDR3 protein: CASSTGLFNEQFF. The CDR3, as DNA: TGTGCCAGTAGTACGGGACTTTTCAATGAGCAGTTCTTC.

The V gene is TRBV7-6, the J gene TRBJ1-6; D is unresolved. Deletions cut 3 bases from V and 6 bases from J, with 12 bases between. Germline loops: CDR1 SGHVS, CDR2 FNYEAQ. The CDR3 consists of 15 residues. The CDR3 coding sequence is TGTGCCAGCAGCTTTTCCGCAGCGTCTAATTCACCCCTCCACTTT. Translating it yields CASSFSAASNSPLHF.

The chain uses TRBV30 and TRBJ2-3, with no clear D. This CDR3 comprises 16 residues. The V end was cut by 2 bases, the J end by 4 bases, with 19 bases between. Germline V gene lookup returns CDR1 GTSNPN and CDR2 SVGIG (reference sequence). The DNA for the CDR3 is TGTGCCTGGAGTCCCTCGGGTAGGCTATCCTCAGATACGCAGTATTTT. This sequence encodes CAWSPSGRLSSDTQYF.

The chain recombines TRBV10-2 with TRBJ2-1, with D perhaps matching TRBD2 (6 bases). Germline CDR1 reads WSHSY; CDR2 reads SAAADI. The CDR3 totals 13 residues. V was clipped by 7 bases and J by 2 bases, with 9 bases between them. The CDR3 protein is CASTGLPYNEQFF. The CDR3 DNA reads TGCGCCAGCACCGGACTACCCTACAATGAGCAGTTCTTC.

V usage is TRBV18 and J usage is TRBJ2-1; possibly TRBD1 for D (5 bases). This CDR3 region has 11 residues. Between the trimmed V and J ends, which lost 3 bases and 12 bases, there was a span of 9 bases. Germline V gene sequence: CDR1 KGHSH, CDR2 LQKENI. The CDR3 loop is CASSPERGQFF. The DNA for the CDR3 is TGTGCCAGCTCACCGGAAAGGGGGCAGTTCTTC.

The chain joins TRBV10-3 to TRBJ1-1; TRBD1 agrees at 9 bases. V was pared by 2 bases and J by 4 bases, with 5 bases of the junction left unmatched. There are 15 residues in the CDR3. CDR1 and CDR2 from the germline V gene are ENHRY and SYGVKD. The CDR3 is CAISEGQQGATEAFF. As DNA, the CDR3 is TGTGCCATCAGTGAGGGGCAACAGGGGGCCACTGAAGCTTTCTTT.

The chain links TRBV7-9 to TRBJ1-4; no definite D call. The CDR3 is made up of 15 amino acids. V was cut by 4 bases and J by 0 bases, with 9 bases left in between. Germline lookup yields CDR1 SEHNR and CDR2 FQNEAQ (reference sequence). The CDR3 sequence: CASSSAVATNEKLFF. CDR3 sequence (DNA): TGTGCCAGCAGCTCCGCGGTTGCAACTAATGAAAAACTGTTTTTT.

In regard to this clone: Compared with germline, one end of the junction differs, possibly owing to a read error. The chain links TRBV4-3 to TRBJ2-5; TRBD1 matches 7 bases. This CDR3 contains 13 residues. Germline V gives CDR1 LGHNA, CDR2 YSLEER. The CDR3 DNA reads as TGCGCCAGCAGTCAAGGGGGCCGGGAGACCCAGTACTTC. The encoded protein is CASSQGGRETQYF.

CDR3 sequence reads: CASTPRTGSSYEQYV. The CDR3 region has the DNA TGTGCCAGCACCCCCCGGACAGGTAGCTCCTACGAGCAGTACGTC. This chain joins TRBV2 and TRBJ2-7; the match to TRBD1 covers 7 bases. Germline V gene sequence: CDR1 SNHLY, CDR2 FYNNEI. Trimming cost V 7 bases and J 0 bases; bases outside gene matches: 9. The CDR3 is made up of 15 amino acids.

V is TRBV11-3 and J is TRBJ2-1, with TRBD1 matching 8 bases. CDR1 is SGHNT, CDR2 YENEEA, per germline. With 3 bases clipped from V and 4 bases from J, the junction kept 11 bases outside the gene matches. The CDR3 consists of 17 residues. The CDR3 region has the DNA TGTGCCAGCAGCTTTAAGACAGGGGCGTCGGTTTACAATGAGCAGTTCTTC. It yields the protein CASSFKTGASVYNEQFF.

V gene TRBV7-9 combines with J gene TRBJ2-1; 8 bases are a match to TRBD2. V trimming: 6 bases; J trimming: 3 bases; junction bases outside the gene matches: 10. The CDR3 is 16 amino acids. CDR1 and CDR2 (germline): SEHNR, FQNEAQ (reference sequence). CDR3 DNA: TGTGCCAGCAGTCTTAGCGGGACCGAGATCTACAATGAGCAGTTCTTC. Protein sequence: CASSLSGTEIYNEQFF.

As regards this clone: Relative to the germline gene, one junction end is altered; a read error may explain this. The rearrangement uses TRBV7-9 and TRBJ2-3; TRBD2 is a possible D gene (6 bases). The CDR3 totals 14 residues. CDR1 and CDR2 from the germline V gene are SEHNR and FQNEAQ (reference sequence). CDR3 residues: CSSSLSDRGDTQYF. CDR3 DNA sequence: TGTTCCAGCAGCTTATCGGACCGGGGGGATACGCAGTATTTT.

As DNA, the CDR3 is TGTGCCAGCAGCGTCATTTCAGGGGACTATGGCTACACCTTC. As protein: CASSVISGDYGYTF. V usage is TRBV11-2 and J usage is TRBJ1-2, with D possibly matching TRBD1 (6 bases). Trimming took 5 bases from V and 3 from J, leaving 13 bases between them. Germline-derived CDR1 and CDR2 are SGHAT and FQNNGV. The CDR3 length is 14 residues.

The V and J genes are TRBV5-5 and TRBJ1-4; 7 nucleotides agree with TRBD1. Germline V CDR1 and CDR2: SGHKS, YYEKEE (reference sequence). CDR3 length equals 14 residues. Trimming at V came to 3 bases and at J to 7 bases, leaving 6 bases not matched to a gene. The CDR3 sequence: CASSSGTVTEKLFF. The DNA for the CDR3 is TGTGCCAGCAGCTCCGGGACAGTTACTGAAAAACTGTTTTTT.

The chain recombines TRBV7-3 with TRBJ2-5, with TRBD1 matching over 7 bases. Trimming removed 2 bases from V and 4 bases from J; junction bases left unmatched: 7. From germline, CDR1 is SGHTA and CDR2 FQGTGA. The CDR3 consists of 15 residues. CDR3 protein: CASSLSGTVGETQYF. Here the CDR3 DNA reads TGTGCCAGCAGCTTATCCGGGACAGTGGGAGAGACCCAGTACTTC.